Sequencing of this T cell receptor gamma chain was carried out in a study of Vδ1+ human thymocytes. Study findings and constraints: Thymic TRG and TRD repertoires appeared highly polyclonal, with Gaussian CDR3 length distributions.

CDR1 is VTNTFY, CDR2 YDVSTARD, per germline (reference sequence). J gave up 5 bases and V 0 bases, and 4 bases lay outside the gene matches. The CDR3 length is 13 residues. Sequences come from RNA converted to cDNA by reverse transcription. The CDR3 regions were amplified by multiplex PCR from V-gene primers to a constant-region primer. TCRdb reapplied CATT to the multiplex PCR reads. The sample records 25,000 to 35,000 gamma-chain clones, 20% being singletons. As to this clone: Antigen unknown. This may be a read error: a much more frequent sequence differs by one nucleotide.

Sample: Vdelta1+ gamma-delta thymocytes from the thymus. The subset denotes: FACS-sorted CD3+ TCRalphabeta- TCRVdelta1+ TCRVdelta2- thymocytes. The sequence derives from a boy less than two years old who had congenital heart surgery. V usage is TRGV3 and J usage is TRGJ1 or TRGJ2. The CDR3 nucleotides are TGTGCCACCTGGGACAGGCATAATTATAAGAAACTCTTT. This translates into CATWDRHNYKKLF.